This T cell receptor (beta chain) was observed in a study of T-cell memory formation after mild COVID-19. The wider study: TCR clusters were largely donor specific.

Details on this clonotype: What it binds is not known.

Study-wide results and limits: The finding that pre-infection memory included some responding clones suggested that cross-reactive memory joined.

In TCRdb, the 5' RACE reads were re-called with MiXCR into one record per CDR3 protein. Of roughly 300,000 distinct CDR3 sequences in the sample, approximately 14% were seen once. Material: PBMCs or a T cell subset sorted from them (not recorded which). This receptor was identified in a young man who had mild COVID-19 (a few samples of this study predate the infection). Cell type and time point are not known.

The chain's CDR3 is CASSLGDRGVTDTQYF. CDR3 in DNA: TGCGCCAGCAGCTTGGGGGACAGAGGGGTCACAGATACGCAGTATTTT. This chain connects TRBV5-1 to TRBJ2-3; 7 nucleotides match TRBD1. The CDR3 loop spans 16 amino acids. J lost 2 bases, V lost 0 bases, and 6 bases had no gene match. The V gene's germline CDR1 is SGHRS and CDR2 YFSETQ.